This T cell receptor beta chain was retrieved from a study of blood T cell repertoires in COVID-19. Study details: T cells, B-cell-depleted T cells, or PBMCs provided the cDNA or gDNA that served as material.

Using immunoSEQ multiplex PCR, the repertoire was profiled, and TCRdb retains in-frame clones only, with some absent. The sample contains around 280,000 clones, about 90% of which appear only once. Seattle patients were enrolled during active infection and followed longitudinally. CDR3 size: 13 residues. Looked up from germline, CDR1 is SGHRS and CDR2 is YFSETQ. The V segment lost 5 bases and the J segment 4 bases; nucleotides outside the gene matches: 5. V usage is TRBV5-1 and J usage is TRBJ1-1; 7 nucleotides line up with TRBD1. Sequencing was performed on peripheral blood. The source of this sequence is a woman aged 30 to 39 with COVID-19, enrolled during active disease. The CDR3 coding sequence is TGCGCCAGCAGGTCTCAGGGGGGCACTGAAGCTTTCTTT. It translates to CASRSQGGTEAFF.